This is a list of T cell receptor beta chains from one sample in a study of regulatory T cells in long-lasting Graves disease. A single record per CDR3 protein comes from TCRdb applying MiXCR to the multiplex PCR reads. The repertoire holds 400,000 to 500,000 distinct CDR3 sequences, 20% seen once, with 7.8% in the top ten. Sequences were derived from peripheral blood mononuclear cells (PBMCs), sampled when the disease was refractory, from a patient treated with antithyroid drugs. Receptors were obtained from a female donor with Graves disease. The CDR3 runs from the conserved cysteine through the conserved F or W. The D gene is left open where the match is weak. Clone size is not always given. Where it is, it says once, few, many or a class for expanded clones.

. TRBD2 TRBJ2-7 TRBV6-1 CASSGGWGLARNEQYF TGTGCCAGCAGTGGGGGGTGGGGACTAGCGCGAAACGAGCAGTACTTC
. . TRBJ2-3 TRBV11-1 CASSLTRTFISHTDTQYF TGTGCCAGCAGCTTAACTCGGACCTTTATCTCCCACACAGATACGCAGTATTTT
many . TRBJ1-1 TRBV12-3/TRBV12-4 CASSPSVVSTEAFF TGTGCCAGCAGTCCATCAGTTGTTAGCACTGAAGCTTTCTTT
many . TRBJ2-5 TRBV10-3 CAISEGHLLQETQYF TGTGCCATCAGTGAGGGACATTTACTACAGGAGACCCAGTACTTC
. TRBD1 TRBJ2-7 TRBV30 CAWSARGQQVYYEQYF TGTGCCTGGAGTGCCCGGGGACAGCAGGTTTACTACGAGCAGTACTTC
many . TRBJ2-7 TRBV20-1 CSARRTDLSYEQYF TGCAGTGCTAGAAGGACGGACCTTTCCTACGAGCAGTACTTC
many . TRBJ1-1 TRBV7-2 CASAWLNTEAFF TGTGCCAGCGCCTGGTTGAACACTGAAGCTTTCTTT
many . TRBJ2-7 TRBV27 CASTSPGKGRSEQYF TGTGCCAGCACCTCCCCGGGGAAAGGGAGAAGCGAGCAGTACTTC
few . TRBJ2-2 TRBV7-9 CASSHDPLGAQGELFF TGTGCCAGCAGCCACGATCCACTAGGGGCACAAGGGGAGCTGTTTTTT
few . TRBJ2-5 TRBV20-1 CSARGPGLQETQYF TGCAGTGCTAGAGGACCGGGCCTCCAAGAGACCCAGTACTTC
many TRBD1 TRBJ2-7 TRBV28 CASRTPGTGVDYEQYF TGTGCCAGCAGAACTCCCGGGACAGGGGTAGACTACGAGCAGTACTTC
. . TRBJ2-7 TRBV9 CASSEGSHEQYF TGTGCCAGCAGCGAGGGTTCCCACGAGCAGTACTTC
many . TRBJ2-4 TRBV2 CASSEDRADLAKNIQYF TGTGCCAGCAGTGAAGATCGGGCGGATCTAGCCAAAAACATTCAGTACTTC
. . TRBJ2-7 TRBV4-1 CASSPTQSSYEQYF TGCGCCAGCAGCCCTACACAGAGCTCCTACGAGCAGTACTTC
many . TRBJ1-6 TRBV28 CASSSRTAFSPLHF TGTGCCAGCAGTTCACGGACGGCTTTTTCACCCCTCCACTTT
. TRBD1 TRBJ1-4 TRBV12-3/TRBV12-4 CASSLEGQPNEKLFF TGTGCCAGCAGTTTGGAGGGACAGCCTAATGAAAAACTGTTTTTT
many TRBD2 TRBJ2-2 TRBV7-6 CASSLLAGGPGGELFF TGTGCCAGCAGCTTACTAGCGGGAGGGCCTGGCGGGGAGCTGTTTTTT
many . TRBJ2-7 TRBV7-3 CASSTVPGEGYEQYF TGTGCCAGCAGCACCGTTCCAGGGGAAGGCTACGAGCAGTACTTC
many . TRBJ1-6 TRBV6-5 CASSYSTYSPLHF TGTGCCAGCAGTTACTCTACGTATTCACCCCTCCACTTT
many TRBD1 TRBJ2-5 TRBV28 CASSPPRQGGEETQYF TGTGCCAGCAGTCCCCCCCGACAGGGGGGAGAAGAGACCCAGTACTTC
many . TRBJ2-7 TRBV2 CASSEESTVEQYF TGTGCCAGCAGTGAAGAGTCGACCGTCGAGCAGTACTTC
. TRBD1 TRBJ2-7 TRBV9 CASSATSRGHAYEQYF TGTGCCAGCAGCGCCACAAGCAGGGGGCATGCCTACGAGCAGTACTTC
many . TRBJ1-5 TRBV24-1 CATSDFRGNQPQHF TGTGCCACCAGTGATTTTAGGGGCAATCAGCCCCAGCATTTT
. . TRBJ2-3 TRBV6-9 CASSYSRIGTDTQYF TGTGCCAGCAGTTACTCTAGGATCGGCACAGATACGCAGTATTTT
. TRBD1 TRBJ1-3 TRBV29-1 CSARDRGQGNTIYF TGCAGCGCCAGAGACAGGGGGCAAGGAAACACCATATATTTT
few . TRBJ2-6 TRBV28 CASSLGDRLLGANVLTF TGTGCCAGCAGTTTAGGCGACAGGTTACTCGGGGCCAACGTCCTGACTTTC
. . TRBJ2-2 TRBV7-7 CASRPGQNTGELFF TGTGCTAGCAGACCCGGACAGAACACCGGGGAGCTGTTTTTT
many TRBD2 TRBJ2-2 TRBV2 CASRPTSGSTGELFF TGTGCCAGCAGACCCACTAGCGGGAGTACCGGGGAGCTGTTTTTT
many . TRBJ2-5 TRBV7-8 CASSLNSGQTYQETQYF TGTGCCAGCAGCTTAAACTCTGGACAAACGTACCAAGAGACCCAGTACTTC
many . TRBJ2-5 TRBV28 CASQPRGETQYF TGTGCCAGCCAGCCCCGGGGAGAGACCCAGTACTTC
many TRBD1 TRBJ1-6 TRBV3-1 CASSQTGVGSPLHF TGTGCCAGCAGCCAAACAGGGGTTGGGTCACCCCTCCACTTT
many TRBD1 TRBJ2-4 TRBV11-2 CASSSGTGKDIQYF TGTGCCAGCAGCTCCGGGACAGGGAAAGACATTCAGTACTTC
. . TRBJ2-3 TRBV6-1 CASSPAGGTSTDTQYF TGTGCCAGCAGCCCGGCGGGCGGAACTAGCACAGATACGCAGTATTTT
. . TRBJ1-2 TRBV6-2/TRBV6-3 CAMRNRVNYGYTF TGTGCCATGCGGAACAGGGTAAACTATGGCTACACCTTC
many . TRBJ2-7 TRBV24-1 CATSDPGASPYEQYF TGTGCCACCAGTGATCCCGGGGCCAGCCCCTACGAGCAGTACTTC
many TRBD2 TRBJ2-1 TRBV2 CASRPGTRSNNEQFF TGTGCCAGTAGGCCCGGGACTAGATCTAACAATGAGCAGTTCTTC
. . TRBJ1-2 TRBV25-1 CASSAGKNGYTF TGTGCCAGCAGTGCAGGGAAAAATGGCTACACCTTC
many TRBD1 TRBJ2-2 TRBV7-9 CASSPETGTGELFF TGTGCCAGCAGCCCCGAGACAGGGACCGGGGAGCTGTTTTTT
. TRBD2 TRBJ2-3 TRBV3-1 CASSHIAGGPLVDTQYF TGTGCCAGCAGCCACATAGCGGGAGGGCCTCTTGTAGATACGCAGTATTTT
. . TRBJ2-2 TRBV27 CASSFLTGELVF TGTGCCAGCAGTTTCCTCACCGGGGAGCTGGTTTTT
. TRBD2 TRBJ2-1 TRBV28 CASTLAGRYNEQFF TGTGCCAGCACCCTAGCGGGTCGTTACAATGAGCAGTTCTTC
many TRBD2 TRBJ2-7 TRBV6-2/TRBV6-3 CASSYSMGLRMYEQYF TGTGCCAGCAGTTACTCGATGGGACTAAGAATGTACGAGCAGTACTTC
. . TRBJ2-2 TRBV19 CASSSFGANTGELFF TGTGCCAGTAGTAGCTTCGGCGCGAACACCGGGGAGCTGTTTTTT
many . TRBJ1-2 TRBV5-1 CASGRHDGYGYTF TGCGCCAGCGGACGGCATGACGGCTATGGCTACACCTTC
. . TRBJ1-2 TRBV12-3/TRBV12-4 CASSLRKGNGYTF TGTGCCAGCAGTTTAAGAAAGGGGAATGGCTACACCTTC
. . TRBJ1-2 TRBV29-1 CSVGEPTGYTF TGCAGCGTCGGTGAACCGACTGGCTACACCTTC
many . TRBJ2-6 TRBV6-1 CASSGGAGANVLTF TGTGCCAGCAGTGGGGGGGCTGGGGCCAACGTCCTGACTTTC
many TRBD2 TRBJ2-7 TRBV27 CASSLSGPPYEQYF TGTGCCAGCAGCCTTAGCGGGCCACCCTACGAGCAGTACTTC
few . TRBJ2-1 TRBV28 CASSSRPSGYNEQFF TGTGCCAGCAGTTCGCGTCCGAGTGGGTACAATGAGCAGTTCTTC
many . TRBJ2-2 TRBV6-2/TRBV6-3 CASSYARGELFF TGTGCCAGCAGTTACGCGCGCGGGGAGCTGTTTTTT